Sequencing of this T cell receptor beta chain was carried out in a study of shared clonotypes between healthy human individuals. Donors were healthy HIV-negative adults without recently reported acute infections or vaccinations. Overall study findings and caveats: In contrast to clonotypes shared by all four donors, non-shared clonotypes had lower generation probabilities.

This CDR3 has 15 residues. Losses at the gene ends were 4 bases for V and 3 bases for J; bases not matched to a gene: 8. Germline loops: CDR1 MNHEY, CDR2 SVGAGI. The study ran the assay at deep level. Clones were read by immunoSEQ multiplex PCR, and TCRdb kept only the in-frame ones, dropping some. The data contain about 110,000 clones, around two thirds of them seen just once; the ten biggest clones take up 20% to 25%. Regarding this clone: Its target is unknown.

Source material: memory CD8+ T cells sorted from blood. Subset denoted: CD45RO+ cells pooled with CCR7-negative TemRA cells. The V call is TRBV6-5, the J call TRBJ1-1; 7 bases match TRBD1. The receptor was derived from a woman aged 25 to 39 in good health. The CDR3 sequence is CASSSGGYRYTEAFF. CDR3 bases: TGTGCCAGCAGTTCAGGGGGTTATAGGTACACTGAAGCTTTCTTT.